The entry below describes one T cell receptor (beta chain). Its specificity is not known. The treatment was: oral pan-JAK inhibitor, 5-10 mg twice daily. The sample originates from a study of CD8+ T cells in alopecia areata. Study summary: Tofacitinib was given for 6 to 18 months, then stopped for 6 months. Whole-study findings and limits: Having just one nonresponder leaves the connection between baseline CD8+ expansion and response unresolved. Resident alphabeta T cells of normal skin are also sequenced in scalp samples.

The CDR3 runs 16 residues. V shed 0 bases and J 4 bases; nucleotides not matched to a gene: 6. Germline values: CDR1 MGHRA, CDR2 YSYEKL. cDNA serving as the sequencing template came from extracted, reverse transcribed RNA. Clones were read by immunoSEQ multiplex PCR, and TCRdb kept only the in-frame ones, dropping some. This repertoire shows 120,000 to 150,000 clones, 70% to 90% found once; its top ten account for approximately 13%. The TCR sequence derives from a human donor with alopecia areata. This sequence joins TRBV4-1 and TRBJ2-5; 9 bases agree with TRBD2. Sequenced here: CD8+ T cells sorted from blood, sampled at week 4, from a patient treated with tofacitinib. The CDR3 is CASSQELAGWGETQYF. The DNA for the CDR3 is TGCGCCAGCAGCCAAGAACTAGCGGGCTGGGGAGAGACCCAGTACTTC.